The 18 T cell receptor beta chains reported below all come from one sample, sequenced in a study of T cells in Graves' hyperthyroidism and ophthalmopathy (dated by TCRdb to about 2019). Library method: multiplex PCR. The listed sequencing device is Illumina HiSeq 2000. Amplification of TCR beta CDR3 regions was carried out from RNA transcripts. The first round of RT-PCR for the TCR CDR3 was performed with the HTBI primer set and the Qiagen OneStep RT-PCR kit. TCRdb reworked the public reads: Q25 trimming with fastp, MiXCR clone assembly, productive beta chains retained. Entries that share a CDR3 protein sequence are merged under the most common genes and DNA. The sample profile shows a few hundred thousand distinct CDR3 sequences; roughly 15% of them were found once. Together, the top ten hold 34% of the sample. Sequenced sample: blood. All receptors derive from a middle-aged woman with Graves' ophthalmopathy.

This clonotype was recorded at least ten times. The J gene is TRBJ2-6, the V gene TRBV28, with D perhaps matching TRBD2 (6 bases). The CDR3 runs to 15 residues. Germline CDR1 MDHEN, CDR2 SYDVKM. With 6 bases removed from V and 2 bases from J, the gap between germline ends came to 11 bases. The CDR3 DNA sequence: TGTGCCAGCAGCTGGAGGGAGGCTGGGGCCAACGTCCTGACTTTC. Translating gives CASSWREAGANVLTF.

In this sample, this clonotype turned up many times. The chain links TRBV20-1 to TRBJ2-7; 9 bases match TRBD2. The CDR3 runs to 14 residues. Trimming at V came to 6 bases and at J to 2 bases, leaving 8 bases not matched to a gene. The germline gives CDR1 DFQATT, CDR2 SNEGSKA (reference sequence). The CDR3 region has the DNA TGCAGTGCCCCAAGCGGGGGGATCGCCTACGAGCAGTACTTC. This encodes CSAPSGGIAYEQYF.

J is TRBJ2-5 and V is TRBV18; D might be TRBD1 (6 bases). Germline lookup yields CDR1 KGHSH and CDR2 LQKENI. The V end was cut by 5 bases, the J end by 1 base, with 11 bases between. The CDR3 covers 14 residues. The CDR3 is CASSAQQGQETQYF. The CDR3 DNA is TGTGCCAGCTCAGCACAACAGGGCCAAGAGACCCAGTACTTC.

This clonotype was picked up a small number of times. A junction boundary mismatches the germline segment, possibly from a read error. The chain employs TRBV29-1 and TRBJ2-5; the D gene is possibly TRBD1 (6 bases). Germline CDR1 is SQVTM and CDR2 is ANQGSEA. The CDR3 is 13 residues long. CDR3 sequence: CSVEGGWQETQYF. Here the CDR3 DNA reads TGCAGCGTGGAAGGGGGTTGGCAAGAGACCCAGTACTTC.

The chain recombines TRBV3-1 with TRBJ2-1; D not certain. Germline loops: CDR1 LGHDT, CDR2 YNNKEL (reference sequence). This CDR3 is built from 13 residues. The germline V and J ends were trimmed by 1 base and 9 bases, with 10 bases remaining between them. In DNA, the CDR3 is TGTGCCAGCAGCCAAGCCCGTGCAAGTGAGCAGTTCTTC. It yields the protein CASSQARASEQFF.

Ten or more counts support this clonotype. CDR3 region: CASSLGKNIQYF. Here the CDR3 DNA reads TGTGCCAGCAGTCTGGGGAAAAACATTCAGTACTTC. J is TRBJ2-4 and V is TRBV12-3 or TRBV12-4; D is unclear. CDR3 size: 12 residues. Trimming left V 5 bases short and J 4 bases short, with 6 bases between.

This clonotype was observed at least ten times. The J gene is TRBJ1-1, the V gene TRBV6-2 or TRBV6-3, with 8 bases lining up with TRBD1. V dropped 6 bases and J dropped 9; count of bases not matched to a gene: 3. This CDR3 spans 11 amino acids. Germline CDR1 MNHEY, CDR2 SVGEGT. The CDR3 DNA reads as TGTGCCAGCAGGGACAGGGTTAAAGCTTTCTTT. The encoded protein is CASRDRVKAFF.

This clonotype appeared many times. The chain carries TRBV20-1 and TRBJ1-1; perhaps TRBD1 as D (6 bases). V lost 4 bases and J 1 base, leaving 13 bases between the germline ends. Germline V gene lookup returns CDR1 DFQATT and CDR2 SNEGSKA (reference sequence). The CDR3 length is 14 residues. CDR3 sequence: CSATWGGGNTEAFF. The CDR3 bases are TGCAGTGCTACCTGGGGAGGGGGGAACACTGAAGCTTTCTTT.

The rearrangement links TRBV5-5 to TRBJ2-3; the D is unclear. V dropped 0 bases and J dropped 2 bases, with 7 bases sitting between them. From germline, CDR1 is SGHKS and CDR2 YYEKEE (reference sequence). The CDR3 spans 14 residues. CDR3 bases: TGTGCCAGCAGCTTGGTTCACGCCACAGATACGCAGTATTTT. Its protein product is CASSLVHATDTQYF.

Notes on this clonotype: The junction departs from the called germline gene at one end, perhaps through a read error. CDR3: CAGSPTLSLTSGYLREQYF. CDR3 DNA sequence: TGTGCCGGCAGCCCCACCCTTTCCTTGACTAGCGGATATTTGAGGGAGCAGTACTTC. The chain uses TRBV7-9 and TRBJ2-7; TRBD2 matches at 9 bases. The germline gives CDR1 SEHNR, CDR2 FQNEAQ (reference sequence). The CDR3 runs 19 residues.

This clonotype appeared a few times. J is TRBJ2-7 and V is TRBV29-1; no clear D. The V gene's germline CDR1 is SQVTM and CDR2 ANQGSEA. The germline V and J ends were trimmed by 5 bases and 2 bases, with 7 bases remaining between them. The CDR3 is made up of 11 amino acids. The CDR3 DNA follows: TGCAGCGTTAACGTCGCCTACGAGCAGTACTTC. Its translation: CSVNVAYEQYF.

This clonotype was seen at least ten times. The chain combines TRBV5-5 with TRBJ2-2; possibly TRBD2 for D (6 bases). Germline V gene lookup returns CDR1 SGHKS and CDR2 YYEKEE (reference sequence). V was shortened by 0 bases and J by 5 bases, with 14 bases between the two germline ends. The CDR3 runs to 16 residues. The CDR3 nucleotides are TGTGCCAGCAGCTTGGCGATCTCCCGGGGGACCGGGGAGCTGTTTTTT. It is translated as CASSLAISRGTGELFF.

This clonotype showed up many times. CDR3 loop: CASGLRSRKFF. CDR3 sequence (DNA): TGTGCTAGTGGTTTACGGAGTAGGAAGTTCTTC. V gene TRBV12-5 combines with J gene TRBJ2-1; D unclear. This CDR3 is built from 11 residues. Germline V gene data show CDR1 as LGHNT and CDR2 as FRNRAP. V was shortened by 3 bases and J by 14 bases, with 11 bases between the two germline ends. Full variable domain (outside the CDR3, taken from reference TRBV12-5 and TRBJ2-1): DARVTQTPRHKVTEMGQEVTMRCQPILGHNTVFWYRQTMMQGLELLAYFRNRAPLDDSGMPKDRFSAEMPDATLATLKIQPSEPRDSAVYFCASGLRSRKFFGPGTRLTVL.

This clonotype was seen ten or more times. The chain links TRBV6-5 to TRBJ2-5; 10 nucleotides agree with TRBD2. CDR1 MNHEY and CDR2 SVGAGI come from the germline V gene. V lost 2 bases to trimming and J lost 0 bases; unmatched junction nucleotides: 15. This CDR3 has 20 residues. The CDR3 DNA sequence: TGTGCCAGCAGTTACCCTAGCGGGAGCCGGGGGATGAGGCACCAAGAGACCCAGTACTTC. Translation gives CASSYPSGSRGMRHQETQYF.

This clonotype occurred many times. The J gene is TRBJ2-7, the V gene TRBV28; D unresolved. Germline V gene lookup returns CDR1 MDHEN and CDR2 SYDVKM. This CDR3 is 13 amino acids long. V was pared by 5 bases and J by 3 bases, with 11 bases between. CDR3 DNA: TGTGCCAGCAGTGGGGTAACAATCTACGAGCAGTACTTC. Protein: CASSGVTIYEQYF.

Comment on this clonotype: It may be a read error: a sequence one base away is much more abundant. The chain recombines TRBV12-3 or TRBV12-4 with TRBJ1-3, with D hard to call. The CDR3 consists of 17 residues. V was clipped by 2 bases and J by 12 bases, with 26 bases between them. In DNA, the CDR3 is TGTGCCAGCAGTTTAAAGCCGGGCCGACTTGCGGCGTACAGCATATATTTT. Its translation: CASSLKPGRLAAYSIYF.

A word on this clonotype: A read error is possible here, since a much larger clone lies one base away. The DNA is left out, because the CDR3 cannot be placed on it with certainty; the CDR3 is given as TCRdb lists it. This rearrangement joins TRBV27 to TRBJ2-5; the table assigns TRBD2, which was not confirmed against the DNA. The CDR3 length is 18 residues, termini included. The germline V gene has CDR1 MNHEY and CDR2 SMNVEV (reference sequence). This CDR3 is CASRRRGAWGFGAETQHF.

The rearrangement joins TRBV9 to TRBJ1-3; the D is unclear. The CDR3 contains 16 residues. V shed 4 bases and J shed 1 base, with 15 bases lying between them. Germline CDR1 reads SGDLS; CDR2 reads YYNGEE. CDR3 sequence (DNA): TGTGCCAGCAGCTCAACTCCGGGCAGTTCTGGAAACACCATATATTTT. Amino acids: CASSSTPGSSGNTIYF.